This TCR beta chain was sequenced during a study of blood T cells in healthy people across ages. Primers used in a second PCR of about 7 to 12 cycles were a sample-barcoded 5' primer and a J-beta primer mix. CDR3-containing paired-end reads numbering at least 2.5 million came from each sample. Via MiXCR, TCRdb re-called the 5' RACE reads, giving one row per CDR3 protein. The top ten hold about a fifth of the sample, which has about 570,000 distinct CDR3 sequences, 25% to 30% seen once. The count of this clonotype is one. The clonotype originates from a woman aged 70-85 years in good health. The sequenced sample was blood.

This CDR3 is CASSFRGDLDTQYF. DNA of the CDR3: TGTGCCAGCAGCTTCAGGGGGGACTTAGATACGCAGTATTTT. V gene TRBV7-2 combines with J gene TRBJ2-3; perhaps TRBD1 as D (7 bases). Deletions cut 3 bases from V and 5 bases from J, with 12 bases between. Germline loops: CDR1 SGHTA, CDR2 FQGNSA. The CDR3 covers 14 residues.